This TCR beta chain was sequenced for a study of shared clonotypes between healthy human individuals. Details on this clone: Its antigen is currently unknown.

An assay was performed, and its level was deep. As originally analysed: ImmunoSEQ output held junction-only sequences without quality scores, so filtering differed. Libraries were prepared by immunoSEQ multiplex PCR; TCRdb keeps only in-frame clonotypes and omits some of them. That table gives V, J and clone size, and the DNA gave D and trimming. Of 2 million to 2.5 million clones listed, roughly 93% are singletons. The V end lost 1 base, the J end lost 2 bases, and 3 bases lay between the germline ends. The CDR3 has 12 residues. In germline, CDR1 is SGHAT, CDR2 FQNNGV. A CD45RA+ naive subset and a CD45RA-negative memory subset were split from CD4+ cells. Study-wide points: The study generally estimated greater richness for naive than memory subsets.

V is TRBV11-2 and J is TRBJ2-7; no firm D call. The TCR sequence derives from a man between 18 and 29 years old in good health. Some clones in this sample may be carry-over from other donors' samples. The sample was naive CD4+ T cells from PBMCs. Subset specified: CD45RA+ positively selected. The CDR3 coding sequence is TGTGCCAGCAGCTTAGTCCCCTACGAGCAGTACTTC. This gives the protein CASSLVPYEQYF.